The clone carrying this T cell receptor beta chain appeared a single time. Its antigen is not known. The CDR3 runs to 14 residues. The germline CDR1 and CDR2 sequences are SGHRS and YFSETQ. V was cut by 4 bases and J by 5 bases, with 15 bases left in between. Based on clinical symptoms, serum thyroxine and TRAb, thyroid ultrasound and orbital computed tomography, diagnoses were reached. The data stem from a study of T cells in Graves' hyperthyroidism and ophthalmopathy. TCR beta CDR3 regions were amplified from RNA. First-round RT-PCR targeting the TCR CDR3 was performed with the HTBI primer set. TCRdb called the multiplex PCR reads again in MiXCR, with one record for every CDR3 protein. The table records over 500,000 distinct CDR3 sequences, over 45% of them present only once. General study results and limits: Most clonotypes expanded in thyroid above 0.001 were likewise present in blood. Classification by a 13 V-J model distinguished ophthalmopathy from stable hyperthyroidism. The model anticipated ophthalmopathy a median about six months pre-onset.

The chain carries TRBV5-1 and TRBJ2-5; perhaps TRBD1 as D (6 bases). The sequence was collected from an adult woman with Graves' disease, either hyperthyroidism or ophthalmopathy (not recorded which). Sequencing was performed on peripheral blood or thyroid tissue (not recorded which). The CDR3: CASSPQGWSETQYF. In DNA, the CDR3 is TGCGCCAGCAGCCCACAGGGATGGAGTGAGACCCAGTACTTC.